These 6 T cell receptor beta chains were all obtained from the same sample, sequenced in a study of CD8 T cells in ankylosing spondylitis. For these TCRs, the target antigens are not known. TCRdb independently ran MiXCR on the 5' RACE reads; one entry per CDR3 protein. The sample contains around 540,000 distinct CDR3 sequences, roughly 13% of which appear only once. Whole-study results and caveats: Typical of ankylosing spondylitis blood, it appeared, was a TCR beta motif of several highly homologous variants.

The sample taken for sequencing was blood, either unsorted or a sorted T cell fraction (not recorded which). Receptors originate from a male donor with ankylosing spondylitis.

This clonotype was seen ten or more times. The chain couples TRBV10-3 to TRBJ2-3; 8 nucleotides match TRBD2. Germline CDR1 ENHRY, CDR2 SYGVKD. The ends lost 10 bases at V and 5 bases at J; junction bases unmatched: 11. The CDR3 covers 14 residues. CDR3: CATQRAGEGDTQYF. CDR3 nucleotide sequence: TGTGCCACGCAAAGAGCGGGAGAGGGAGATACGCAGTATTTT.

This clonotype has at least ten counts. This chain links TRBV3-1 with TRBJ2-7, with D unclear. The CDR3 sequence is 16 residues long. The germline CDR1 and CDR2 sequences are LGHDT and YNNKEL (reference sequence). V lost 4 bases and J lost 0, with 16 bases in between. The CDR3 DNA follows: TGTGCCAGCAGCCCACACTTCCGTGGCGACTCCTACGAGCAGTACTTC. This translates into CASSPHFRGDSYEQYF.

The chain employs TRBV3-1 and TRBJ2-3; TRBD1 might be the D (6 bases). V was cut by 1 base and J by 0 bases, with 11 bases left in between. CDR1 and CDR2 from the germline V gene are LGHDT and YNNKEL (reference sequence). This CDR3 comprises 16 residues. In DNA, the CDR3 is TGTGCCAGCAGCCAAGGGCGGACAGCTAGCACAGATACGCAGTATTTT. Amino acid sequence: CASSQGRTASTDTQYF.

This clonotype showed up just a few times. The rearrangement uses TRBV20-1 and TRBJ2-1; TRBD2 agrees at 11 bases. The germline CDR1 and CDR2 sequences are DFQATT and SNEGSKA (reference sequence). V shed 1 base, J shed 9 bases, and the junction held 8 bases outside the gene matches. The length of the CDR3 is 15 residues. As DNA, the CDR3 is TGCAGTGCTAGAGGTGGTCTAGCGGGAGGACTTGAGCAGTTCTTC. Amino acid sequence: CSARGGLAGGLEQFF.

This clonotype came up a few times. V is TRBV21-1 and J is TRBJ2-3; no check of the table's D call, TRBD1, against the DNA was made. TRBV21-1 is a pseudogene segment. The CDR3 is 12 residues long. This chain's CDR3 is CASDPRENTQYF. The CDR3 nucleotides read TGTGCCAGCGACCCCCGTGAGAATACGCAGTATTTT.

This clonotype was observed a handful of times. The chain joins TRBV12-3 or TRBV12-4 to TRBJ1-1; possibly TRBD1 for D (6 bases). Trimming stripped 2 bases from V and 0 bases from J, with 10 bases between. The CDR3 is 15 amino acids. The CDR3 loop reads CASSLRQALNTEAFF. CDR3 sequence (DNA): TGTGCCAGCAGTTTAAGACAGGCATTGAACACTGAAGCTTTCTTT.